This TCR beta chain appears in the sequencing data of a study of T cell responses to AZD1222 COVID-19 vaccine. Study-wide context: Some second doses came at about 4 weeks and others at about 12 weeks; these were pooled.

To note about this clone: Its specificity is not known.

CDR1 is LGHNA, CDR2 YNFKEQ, per germline. Trimming took off 1 base at V and 1 base at J, with 11 bases between the two ends. The CDR3 consists of 16 residues. Study observations and caveats: Repertoires were collected only later (after the peak T cell response had occurred). In a largely white British group with more females than males, clonal diversity was possibly underestimated. At 160-218 and 743-854, vaccine-associated CD4 TCRs were dominant, and they spanned spike.

Assay used: immunoSEQ multiplex PCR; TCRdb lists only in-frame clones, some missing. The repertoire holds under 150,000 clones, approximately 89% seen once, with 5.2% in the top ten. The chain joins TRBV4-2 to TRBJ2-1, with D hard to call. This sequence was found in an adult in good health. Sample: peripheral blood, taken on day 0 of AZD1222 vaccination. The CDR3 loop is CASSQVQVESYNEQFF. CDR3 in DNA: TGTGCCAGCAGCCAAGTCCAGGTGGAGTCCTACAATGAGCAGTTCTTC.